This T cell receptor beta chain was profiled in a study of spatial heterogeneity in lung cancer. Study-wide findings and caveats: At resection, ubiquitous expanded tumor TCRs appeared in blood more than at follow-up.

The V and J ends lost 0 bases and 4 bases respectively, with 24 bases between them. Per germline, CDR1 MGHRA and CDR2 YSYEKL. This CDR3 is 19 amino acids long. Time point specified: sample taken at primary tumor resection. There were 70 to 80 donors, all of them untreated patients with early-stage non-small cell lung cancer. In each case, whole RNA from tumor, nontumor lung or frozen PBMC was sequenced unsorted. Regarding this clonotype: What it recognizes is unknown.

One entry per CDR3 protein, called by TCRdb with MiXCR from the 5' RACE reads. Of 75,000 or so distinct CDR3 sequences listed, 7% to 9% are singletons. The V and J genes are TRBV4-1 and TRBJ1-2; D possibly corresponds to TRBD1 (6 bases). The TCR originated in a male donor with early-stage non-small cell lung cancer. Sequencing was performed on PBMCs, taken at surgery. CDR3 DNA sequence: TGCGCCAGCAGCCAAGAAGGCCAGGACAGCCTAATGGGAAGCTATGGCTACACCTTC. It codes for CASSQEGQDSLMGSYGYTF.